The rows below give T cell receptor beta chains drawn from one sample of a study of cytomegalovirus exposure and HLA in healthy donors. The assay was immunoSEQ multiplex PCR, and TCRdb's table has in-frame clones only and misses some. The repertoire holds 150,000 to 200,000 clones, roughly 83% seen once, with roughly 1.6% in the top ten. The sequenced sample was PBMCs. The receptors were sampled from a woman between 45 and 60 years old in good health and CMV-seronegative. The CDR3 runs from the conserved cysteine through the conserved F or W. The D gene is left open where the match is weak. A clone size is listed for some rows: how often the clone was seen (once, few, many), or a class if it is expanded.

TGTGCCAGCAGCGCAAGGACAGGGGGTGGTGAGGGGGAGCTGTTTTTT,CASSARTGGGEGELFF,NA,TRBV4-2,TRBD1,TRBJ2-2
TGTGCCACCAGCAGAGGTGGACAGGGGGCGCGGGGAAGCAGCCTGTTTTTT,CATSRGGQGARGSSLFF,NA,TRBV15,TRBD1,TRBJ1-4
TGTGCCATCAGTGATATTCAGGAGACCCAGTACTTC,CAISDIQETQYF,few,TRBV10-3,NA,TRBJ2-5
TGCGCCAGCAGCCAAGCCTCCCTGAGACTAGCGGGGGATGAGCAGTTCTTC,CASSQASLRLAGDEQFF,NA,TRBV4-3,TRBD2,TRBJ2-1
TGTGCCAGCAGCTTAGATCTAGGTGGCGGGAGGGTAAACAATGAGCAGTTCTTC,CASSLDLGGGRVNNEQFF,NA,TRBV7-8,TRBD2,TRBJ2-1
TGTGCCAGTGGACAGACCCCTAATTACGAGCAGTACTTC,CASGQTPNYEQYF,few,TRBV6-1,NA,TRBJ2-7
TGTGCCTGGAGTGGGGAGCGGGAGGGCCCGCGGCAGTACTTC,CAWSGEREGPRQYF,NA,TRBV30,TRBD2,TRBJ2-7
TGCAGTGTATTGACAGGGAATGGCTACACCTTC,CSVLTGNGYTF,NA,TRBV20-1,TRBD1,TRBJ1-2
TGTGCCAGCAGCCAACAGGGGCCTGGCTATGGCTACACCTTC,CASSQQGPGYGYTF,NA,TRBV7-2,TRBD1,TRBJ1-2
TGTGCCAGCAGTGAAGTCCAGGGGGCCAGGGCTGAAGCTTTCTTT,CASSEVQGARAEAFF,NA,TRBV2,TRBD1,TRBJ1-1
TGCGCCAGCAGCCAAGAGCAGGGGGGCTCTGGAAACACCATATATTTT,CASSQEQGGSGNTIYF,once,TRBV4-3,TRBD1,TRBJ1-3
TGTGCCAGCAGCGTAGAGGCGGTTAGCACAGATACGCAGTATTTT,CASSVEAVSTDTQYF,NA,TRBV9,NA,TRBJ2-3
TGTGCCAGCAGCTCGGGGGGGGCTAATGAAAAACTGTTTTTT,CASSSGGANEKLFF,NA,TRBV7-2,NA,TRBJ1-4
TGTGCCAGCAGTTTTTCGAGGGAAGGGCCTTACGGCTACACCTTC,CASSFSREGPYGYTF,NA,TRBV27,NA,TRBJ1-2
TGCGCCAGCAGTGGGGCTCGGCCCTACGAGCAGTACTTC,CASSGARPYEQYF,NA,TRBV10-2,NA,TRBJ2-7
TGTGCCTGGAGTGGGGCCGGGGGGTCCGGAAACACCATATATTTT,CAWSGAGGSGNTIYF,NA,TRBV30,NA,TRBJ1-3
TGTGCCACCAGCAGTTCAAGGGGAACGGTCCTAGCCCTCCACTTT,CATSSSRGTVLALHF,NA,TRBV15,NA,TRBJ1-6
TGCGCCAGCAGCCAAGAGAACTTACAGGGCTTCCACTATGGCTACACCTTC,CASSQENLQGFHYGYTF,NA,TRBV4-1,NA,TRBJ1-2
TGTGCCAGCAGGGGGACAGCCTATGGCTACACCTTC,CASRGTAYGYTF,NA,TRBV2,TRBD1,TRBJ1-2
TGTGCCAGCACCCACGCAAAGTCGGGACAGTATTTTGAAAAACTGTTTTTT,CASTHAKSGQYFEKLFF,NA,TRBV7-8,TRBD1,TRBJ1-4
TGTGCCAGCACCCAGGGACTAGCAACAGATACGCAGTATTTT,CASTQGLATDTQYF,NA,TRBV7-9,TRBD2,TRBJ2-3
TGTGCCAGCAGCCGGGACAGATCCTACGAGCAGTACTTC,CASSRDRSYEQYF,NA,TRBV6-5,TRBD1,TRBJ2-7